The 24 T cell receptor beta chains in this list originate from one sample, sequenced in a study of T cell responses to AZD1222 COVID-19 vaccine. Produced via immunoSEQ multiplex PCR; TCRdb's table is partial and in-frame only. The sample lists over 120,000 clones, about 86% seen once, with about 4.9% in the top ten. The sequencing used peripheral blood, collected 28 days after the second AZD1222 dose. The receptor set was obtained from an adult who received the AZD1222 COVID-19 vaccine.

This clone was counted a single time. The chain is built from TRBV7-8 and TRBJ1-2; the match to TRBD1 covers 10 bases. The germline V gene encodes CDR1 SGHVS and CDR2 FQNEAQ. CDR3 length: 17 residues. V lost 5 bases and J lost 6; bases outside the gene matches: 15. CDR3 nucleotide sequence: TGTGCCAGCAGCCAAGTTTTTGACGACAGGGGGCTTGATGGCTACACCTTC. Translating it yields CASSQVFDDRGLDGYTF.

This clone turned up a few times. V usage is TRBV5-6 and J usage is TRBJ1-3; a weak D match, TRBD1 (5 bases). Germline assignment: CDR1 SGHDT and CDR2 YYEEEE. The V end lost 0 bases, the J end lost 4 bases, and 11 bases lay between the germline ends. The CDR3 consists of 15 residues. The CDR3 DNA follows: TGTGCCAGCAGCTTGGGAGGGGTCTCAGGAAACACCATATATTTT. Residues: CASSLGGVSGNTIYF.

This chain uses TRBV27 with TRBJ2-1, with 7 bases matching TRBD2. CDR1 MNHEY and CDR2 SMNVEV come from the germline V gene (reference sequence). The V segment lost 2 bases and the J segment 4 bases; nucleotides outside the gene matches: 5. The CDR3 has 15 amino acids. Here the CDR3 reads CASSLLGGTYNEQFF. For the CDR3, the DNA is TGTGCCAGCAGTTTACTGGGGGGGACTTACAATGAGCAGTTCTTC.

Comments on this clone: A much larger clone lies one base from this, so it may be a read error. V is TRBV9 and J is TRBJ2-3; possible D gene TRBD2, 5 bases. Germline V CDR1 and CDR2: SGDLS, YYNGEE. This CDR3 comprises 13 residues. V was cut by 3 bases and J by 1 base, with 6 bases left in between. CDR3 nucleotide sequence: TGTGCCAGCAGCGCCGGGGGCACAGATACGCAGTATTTT. Translating gives CASSAGGTDTQYF.

The chain carries TRBV12-3 or TRBV12-4 and TRBJ2-5, with D perhaps matching TRBD1 or TRBD2 (5 bases each). Trimming removed 8 bases at V and 5 bases at J, with 12 bases between. The CDR3 loop spans 12 amino acids. CDR3 residues: CASAGDAETQYF. DNA of the CDR3: TGTGCCAGCGCTGGGGACGCGGAGACCCAGTACTTC.

V and J are TRBV5-1 and TRBJ1-1, with no clear D. V lost 7 bases, J lost 5 bases, and 18 bases lay in between. Germline V gives CDR1 SGHRS, CDR2 YFSETQ. The CDR3 has 14 residues. The CDR3 bases are TGCGCCAGCCGAGAGTTCGGTGGTGTGACTGAAGCTTTCTTT. The encoded protein is CASREFGGVTEAFF.

The chain joins TRBV12-3 or TRBV12-4 to TRBJ1-1; a weak D match, TRBD1 (5 bases). The CDR3 is 13 residues long. Trimming shortened V by 11 bases and J by 6 bases, and 19 bases separated the two germline ends. The CDR3 is CAFRRQGLPEAFF. The CDR3 coding sequence is TGTGCCTTCCGGCGGCAGGGACTCCCTGAAGCTTTCTTT.

The chain employs TRBV7-8 and TRBJ1-1; D is unclear. The CDR3 consists of 13 residues. CDR1 and CDR2 (germline): SGHVS, FQNEAQ. V was shortened by 1 base and J by 3 bases, with 6 bases between the two germline ends. This CDR3 is CASSLEYYTEAFF. The CDR3 coding sequence is TGTGCCAGCAGCTTAGAGTACTACACTGAAGCTTTCTTT.

This chain links TRBV15 with TRBJ1-1, with unresolved D. Germline CDR1 and CDR2: LNHNV and YYDKDF (reference sequence). Trimming removed 0 bases at V and 2 bases at J, with 4 bases between. The CDR3 is 13 amino acids. The CDR3 region is CATSRDPNTEAFF. CDR3 sequence (DNA): TGTGCCACCAGCAGAGACCCAAACACTGAAGCTTTCTTT.

A single count supports this clone. This chain joins TRBV27 and TRBJ1-1, with a weak D call TRBD1 (6 bases). Germline V gives CDR1 MNHEY, CDR2 SMNVEV (reference sequence). CDR3 length: 13 residues. Trimming cost V 0 bases and J 8 bases, with 10 bases left between them. The CDR3 nucleotides are TGTGCCAGCAGTTTATCCCGGACAGAAGAAGCTTTCTTT. This sequence encodes CASSLSRTEEAFF.

The rearrangement joins TRBV12-3 or TRBV12-4 to TRBJ1-1; 10 nucleotides align to TRBD1. With 7 bases clipped from V and 7 bases from J, the junction kept 6 bases outside the gene matches. The CDR3 is 13 amino acids. The CDR3 DNA reads as TGTGCCAGCAAGGACAGGGGGTACAGTGAAGCTTTCTTT. It yields the protein CASKDRGYSEAFF.

V and J are TRBV18 and TRBJ2-5; the D is unclear. The CDR3 covers 13 residues. CDR1 and CDR2 from the germline V gene are KGHSH and LQKENI. V lost 0 bases and J 4 bases, leaving 6 bases between the germline ends. This CDR3 is CASSPPLVETQYF. The CDR3 coding sequence is TGTGCCAGCTCACCACCTTTAGTAGAGACCCAGTACTTC.

The CDR3 region has the DNA TGTGCCAGCAGCCAAGATAGTAGCGGGAGGGCCCTCGAGCAGTACTTC. It yields the protein CASSQDSSGRALEQYF. V is TRBV14 and J is TRBJ2-7, with 11 bases aligning to TRBD2. J lost 6 bases, V lost 0 bases, and 7 bases had no gene match. The germline V gene has CDR1 SGHDN and CDR2 FVKESK. The CDR3 contains 16 residues.

The chain uses TRBV5-1 and TRBJ1-1; TRBD1 might be the D (5 bases). Trimming pared 2 bases from V and 3 bases from J, leaving 11 bases between. This CDR3 is built from 14 residues. Germline CDR1 reads SGHRS; CDR2 reads YFSETQ. The CDR3 loop reads CASSLGAGDTEAFF. CDR3 nucleotides: TGCGCCAGCAGCTTAGGGGCTGGGGACACTGAAGCTTTCTTT. The full variable domain, its missing parts supplied by reference TRBV5-1 and TRBJ1-1, is KAGVTQTPRYLIKTRGQQVTLSCSPISGHRSVSWYQQTPGQGLQFLFEYFSETQRNKGNFPGRFSGRQFSNSRSEMNVSTLELGDSALYLCASSLGAGDTEAFFGQGTRLTVV.

J is TRBJ2-5 and V is TRBV5-6, with D hard to call. The CDR3 runs to 13 residues. The V gene lost 6 bases and the J gene lost 1 base, with 10 bases spanning the gap. CDR1 is SGHDT and CDR2 is YYEEEE in the germline V gene. DNA of the CDR3: TGTGCCAGCACCCCATCCCTCCAAGAGACCCAGTACTTC. It is translated as CASTPSLQETQYF.

The chain recombines TRBV4-2 with TRBJ2-7; TRBD2 matches at 8 bases. This CDR3 has 16 residues. Germline values: CDR1 LGHNA, CDR2 YNFKEQ. With 1 base clipped from V and 2 bases from J, the junction kept 7 bases outside the gene matches. The chain's CDR3 is CASSQGRAGATYEQYF. The CDR3 DNA sequence: TGTGCCAGCAGCCAAGGACGAGCGGGGGCGACCTACGAGCAGTACTTC.

V and J are TRBV11-3 and TRBJ2-1; a possible D gene is TRBD1 (6 bases). Germline V CDR1 and CDR2: SGHNT, YENEEA. This CDR3 has 14 residues. Trimming shortened V by 5 bases and J by 5 bases, and 13 bases separated the two germline ends. The CDR3 DNA reads TGTGCCAGCAGCAATGGACGGACAGACAATGAGCAGTTCTTC. Translating gives CASSNGRTDNEQFF.

J is TRBJ1-1 and V is TRBV4-1, with 7 nucleotides matching TRBD1. Unmatched junction bases numbered 11, after V lost 5 bases and J lost 2 bases. Germline V gives CDR1 MGHRA, CDR2 YSYEKL. The CDR3 length is 16 residues. CDR3 coding DNA: TGCGCCAGCAGCGGACCTACGACAGGGCTAAACACTGAAGCTTTCTTT. Its translation: CASSGPTTGLNTEAFF.

The chain links TRBV9 to TRBJ2-1; 9 nucleotides agree with TRBD1. Germline lookup yields CDR1 SGDLS and CDR2 YYNGEE. The CDR3 has 16 amino acids. The trim removed 3 bases at V and 0 bases at J, leaving 4 bases unmatched. CDR3 nucleotides: TGTGCCAGCAGCGCGGGACAGGGCGCCTCCTACAATGAGCAGTTCTTC. This sequence encodes CASSAGQGASYNEQFF.

V gene TRBV6-5 combines with J gene TRBJ1-1; D perhaps matches TRBD1 (5 bases). The V gene's germline CDR1 is MNHEY and CDR2 SVGAGI. The length of the CDR3 is 14 residues. V lost 0 bases, J lost 1 base, and 6 bases lay in between. Here the CDR3 reads CASSYSRGNTEAFF. The DNA of the CDR3 is TGTGCCAGCAGTTACTCGAGGGGGAACACTGAAGCTTTCTTT.

The chain recombines TRBV27 with TRBJ2-3; D not certain. With 6 bases removed from V and 0 bases from J, the gap between germline ends came to 13 bases. The CDR3 totals 15 residues. Germline lookup yields CDR1 MNHEY and CDR2 SMNVEV (reference sequence). CDR3 region: CASRTLRQSTDTQYF. The CDR3 nucleotides are TGTGCCAGCAGGACACTTCGCCAGAGCACAGATACGCAGTATTTT.

Regarding this clone: The junction departs from germline at one end; a sequencing error may be responsible. The J gene is TRBJ2-7, the V gene TRBV4-2, with no clear D. This CDR3 has 9 amino acids. Germline CDR1 reads LGHNA; CDR2 reads YNFKEQ. The CDR3 spells CASSQDTHF. The CDR3 DNA sequence: TGTGCCAGCAGCCAAGATACGCACTTC.

V is TRBV24-1 and J is TRBJ2-7; 7 bases fit TRBD1. CDR1 and CDR2 from the germline V gene are KGHDR and SFDVKD. V lost 2 bases, J lost 4 bases, and 13 bases stayed unmatched. The CDR3 has 17 residues. CDR3 sequence: CATSDSRTGHPWYEQYF. The CDR3 coding sequence is TGTGCCACCAGTGATTCCAGGACAGGCCACCCTTGGTACGAGCAGTACTTC.

The DNA for the CDR3 is TGTGCCAGCAGTTCGACCAAACAGGGGGCGAACACTGAAGCTTTCTTT. Encoded protein: CASSSTKQGANTEAFF. The chain links TRBV27 to TRBJ1-1; TRBD1 matches 9 bases. Germline V gene lookup returns CDR1 MNHEY and CDR2 SMNVEV (reference sequence). The trim removed 4 bases at V and 1 base at J, leaving 7 bases unmatched. This CDR3 has 16 amino acids.